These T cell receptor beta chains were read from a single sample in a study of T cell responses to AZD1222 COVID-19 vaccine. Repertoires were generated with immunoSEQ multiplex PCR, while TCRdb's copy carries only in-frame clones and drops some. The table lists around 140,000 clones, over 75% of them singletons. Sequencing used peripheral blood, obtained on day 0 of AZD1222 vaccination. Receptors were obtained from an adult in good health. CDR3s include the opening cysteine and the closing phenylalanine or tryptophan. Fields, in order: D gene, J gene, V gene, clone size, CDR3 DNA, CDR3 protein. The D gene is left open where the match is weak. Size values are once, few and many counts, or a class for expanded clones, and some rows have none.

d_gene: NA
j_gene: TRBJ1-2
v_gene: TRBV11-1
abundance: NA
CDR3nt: TGTGCCAGCAGGGATTGGGGACCGGGGGGGTCTAATGGCTACACCTTC
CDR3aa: CASRDWGPGGSNGYTF

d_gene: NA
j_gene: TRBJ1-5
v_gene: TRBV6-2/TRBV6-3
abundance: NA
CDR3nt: TGTGCCAGCAGTCGAGGGGTTTATCAGCCCCAGCATTTT
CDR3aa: CASSRGVYQPQHF

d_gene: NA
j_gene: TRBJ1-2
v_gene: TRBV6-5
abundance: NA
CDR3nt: TGTGCCAGCAGTTACTCGGGGGGGATTGGTTATGGCTACACCTTC
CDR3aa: CASSYSGGIGYGYTF

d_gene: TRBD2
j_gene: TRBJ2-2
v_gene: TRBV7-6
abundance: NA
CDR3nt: TGTGCCAGCAGCCGACTAGCGGGGGGTCTCGGGGAGCTGTTTTTT
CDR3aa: CASSRLAGGLGELFF

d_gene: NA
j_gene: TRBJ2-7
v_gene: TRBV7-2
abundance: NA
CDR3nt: TGTGCCAGCAGCCTCCTAGATGGGTTCCGGTACGAGCAGTACTTC
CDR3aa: CASSLLDGFRYEQYF

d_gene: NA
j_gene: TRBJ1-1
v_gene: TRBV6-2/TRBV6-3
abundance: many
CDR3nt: TGTGCCAGCAGTTACAGTAGTGAGGGCGAAGCTTTCTTT
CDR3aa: CASSYSSEGEAFF

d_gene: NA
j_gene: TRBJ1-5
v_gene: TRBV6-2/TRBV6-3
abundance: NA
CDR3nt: TGTGCCAGCAGTTACGATTGGGGACACCAGCATTTT
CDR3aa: CASSYDWGHQHF

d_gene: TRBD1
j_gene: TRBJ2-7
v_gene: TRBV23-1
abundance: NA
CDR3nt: TGCGCCAGCAGTCAATCCCGGACAGGGGGCAGTCCGAGCTCCTACGAGCAGTACTTC
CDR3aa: CASSQSRTGGSPSSYEQYF

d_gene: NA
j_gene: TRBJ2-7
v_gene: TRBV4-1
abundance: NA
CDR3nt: TGCGCCAGCAGCCAAACCGGGAGAGGATACGAGCAGTACTTC
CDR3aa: CASSQTGRGYEQYF

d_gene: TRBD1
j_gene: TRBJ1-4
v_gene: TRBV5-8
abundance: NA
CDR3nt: TGTGCCAGCAGTTCAGGACAGGGAGGAGATGAAAAACTGTTTTTT
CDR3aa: CASSSGQGGDEKLFF

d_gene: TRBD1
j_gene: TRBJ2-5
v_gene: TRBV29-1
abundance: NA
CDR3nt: TGCAGCCCCCTGGTCCCCGGGACAGGGGGAGAGACCCAGTACTTC
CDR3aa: CSPLVPGTGGETQYF

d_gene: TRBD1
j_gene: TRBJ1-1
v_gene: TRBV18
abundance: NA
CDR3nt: TGTGCCAGCTCACCCTCGACCGACAGGGGTGAAGCTTTCTTT
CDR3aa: CASSPSTDRGEAFF

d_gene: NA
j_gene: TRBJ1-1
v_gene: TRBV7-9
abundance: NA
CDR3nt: TGTGCCAGCAGCTTAGAAAGAACTGAAGCTTTCTTT
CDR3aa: CASSLERTEAFF

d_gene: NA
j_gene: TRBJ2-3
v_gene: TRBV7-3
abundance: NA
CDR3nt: TGTGCCAGCAGCTTATTAGGGGGCACAGATACGCAGTATTTT
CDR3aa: CASSLLGGTDTQYF

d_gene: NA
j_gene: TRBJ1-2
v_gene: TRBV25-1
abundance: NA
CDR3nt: TGTGCCAGCAGTGCCCGGACACTTGGGTGGCATGGCTACACCTTC
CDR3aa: CASSARTLGWHGYTF

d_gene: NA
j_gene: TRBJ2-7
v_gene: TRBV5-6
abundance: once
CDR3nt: TGTGCCAGCAGCCTGAACAGGGGACTCGGGGGGCAGTACTTC
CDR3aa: CASSLNRGLGGQYF

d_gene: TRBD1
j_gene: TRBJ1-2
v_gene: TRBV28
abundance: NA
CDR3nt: TGTGCCACTCCGGGACAGGGATTATATGGCTACACCTTC
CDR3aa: CATPGQGLYGYTF

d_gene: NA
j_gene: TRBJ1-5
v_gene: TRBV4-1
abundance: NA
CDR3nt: TGCGCCAGCAGCCAAGATCCCGGAACCGTAAAAGGTAGCAATCAGCCCCAGCATTTT
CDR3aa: CASSQDPGTVKGSNQPQHF

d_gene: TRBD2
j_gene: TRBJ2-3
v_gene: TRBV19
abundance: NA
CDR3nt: TGTGCCAGTAGTACGCAGCGGGGGGCCGCAGATACGCAGTATTTT
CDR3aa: CASSTQRGAADTQYF

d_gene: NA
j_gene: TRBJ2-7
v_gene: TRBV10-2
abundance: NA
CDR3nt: TGCGCCAGCAGTGAGCTGAGGAGGGGGTACGAGCAGTACTTC
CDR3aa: CASSELRRGYEQYF

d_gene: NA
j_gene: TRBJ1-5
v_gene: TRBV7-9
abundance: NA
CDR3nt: TGTGCCAGCAGCTTAAGGTCCTCTAATAGCAATCAGCCCCAGCATTTT
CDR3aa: CASSLRSSNSNQPQHF

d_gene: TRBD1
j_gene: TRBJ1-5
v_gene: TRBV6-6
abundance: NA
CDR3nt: TGTGCCAGCAGTCAACACCCGGGGACAGGGGGCCTCAATCAGCCCCAGCATTTT
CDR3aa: CASSQHPGTGGLNQPQHF

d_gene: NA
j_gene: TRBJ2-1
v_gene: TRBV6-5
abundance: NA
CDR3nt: TGTGCCAGCAATGCTTTGGGGGAAAATGAGCAGTTCTTC
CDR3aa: CASNALGENEQFF

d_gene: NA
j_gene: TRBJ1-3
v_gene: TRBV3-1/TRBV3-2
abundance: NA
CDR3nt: TGTGCCAGCAGCCAAGCAGGACGGTCCTCTGGAAACACCATATATTTT
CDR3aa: CASSQAGRSSGNTIYF

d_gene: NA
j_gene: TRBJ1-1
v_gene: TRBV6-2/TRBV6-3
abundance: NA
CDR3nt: TGTGCCAGCAGTTACTGGGGCAACGGGAACACTGAAGCTTTCTTT
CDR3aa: CASSYWGNGNTEAFF

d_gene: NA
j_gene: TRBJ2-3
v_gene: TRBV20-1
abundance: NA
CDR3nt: TGCAGTGCTAGTCTAGCAGATACGCAGTATTTT
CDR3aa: CSASLADTQYF

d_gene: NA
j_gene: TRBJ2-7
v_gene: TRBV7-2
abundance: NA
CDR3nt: TGTGCCAGCAGCCCCCAGGACCTCTACGAGCAGTACTTC
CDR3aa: CASSPQDLYEQYF

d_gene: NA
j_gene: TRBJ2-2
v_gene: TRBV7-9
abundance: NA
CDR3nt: TGTGCCAGCAGCCCCACAGGGATCGCGAACACCGGGGAGCTGTTTTTT
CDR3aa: CASSPTGIANTGELFF

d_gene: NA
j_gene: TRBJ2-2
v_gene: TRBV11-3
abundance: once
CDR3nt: TGTGCCAGCAGCTCGGGGCCCGGCACCGGGGAGCTGTTTTTT
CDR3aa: CASSSGPGTGELFF

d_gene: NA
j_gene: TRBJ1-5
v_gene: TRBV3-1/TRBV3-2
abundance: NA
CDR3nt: TGTGCCAGCAGCCAAAGCAGGGGCAATCAGCCCCAGCATTTT
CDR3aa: CASSQSRGNQPQHF

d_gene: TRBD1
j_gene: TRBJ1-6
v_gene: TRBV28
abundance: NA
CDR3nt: TGTGCCAGCGGAGCGGGACAGTCACGTTCACCCCTCCACTTT
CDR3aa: CASGAGQSRSPLHF

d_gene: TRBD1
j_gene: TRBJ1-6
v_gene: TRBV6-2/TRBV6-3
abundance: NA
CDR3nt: TGTGCCAGCAGTTTACAAAGGACAGGGTGGTATAATTCACCCCTCCACTTT
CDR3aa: CASSLQRTGWYNSPLHF

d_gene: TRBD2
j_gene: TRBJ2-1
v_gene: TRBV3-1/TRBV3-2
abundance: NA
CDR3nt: TGTGCCAGCAGCCACATTAGCGGGGCGGGGTATGAGCAGTTCTTC
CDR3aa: CASSHISGAGYEQFF

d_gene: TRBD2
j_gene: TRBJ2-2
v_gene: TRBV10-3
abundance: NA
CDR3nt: TGTGCCATCACCTCGGGACTAGCGGGGGTGAGGGCCGGGGAGCTGTTTTTT
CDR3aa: CAITSGLAGVRAGELFF

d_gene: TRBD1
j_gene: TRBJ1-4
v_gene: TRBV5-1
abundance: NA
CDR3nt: TGCGCCAGCTCCCAGGGGGCGCGGGCTAATGAAAAACTGTTTTTT
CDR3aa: CASSQGARANEKLFF

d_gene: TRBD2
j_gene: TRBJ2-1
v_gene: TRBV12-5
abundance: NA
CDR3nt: TGTGCTAGTACTGTGGCGGGGGGCCAGCATGAGCAGTTCTTC
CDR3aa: CASTVAGGQHEQFF

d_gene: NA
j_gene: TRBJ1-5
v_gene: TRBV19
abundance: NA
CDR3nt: TGTGCCAGTAGTATAGTGATTCTCGACAATCAGCCCCAGCATTTT
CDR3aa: CASSIVILDNQPQHF

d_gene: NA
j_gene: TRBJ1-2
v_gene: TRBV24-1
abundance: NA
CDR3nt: TGTGCCACCAGTGACTCAAATCATATAACCGGGACCCGGGGCTACACCTTC
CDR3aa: CATSDSNHITGTRGYTF

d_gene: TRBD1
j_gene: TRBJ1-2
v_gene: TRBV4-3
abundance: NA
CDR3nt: TGCGCCAGCAGCCAAGAAGGGACAGGGGTACCTCTTAACTATGGCTACACCTTC
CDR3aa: CASSQEGTGVPLNYGYTF

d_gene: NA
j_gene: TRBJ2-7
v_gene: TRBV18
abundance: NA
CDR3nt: TGTGCCAGCTCACCAGTGCAGGATGCCTTAGGCGAGCAGTACTTC
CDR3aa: CASSPVQDALGEQYF

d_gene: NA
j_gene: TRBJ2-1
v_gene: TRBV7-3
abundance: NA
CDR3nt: TGTGCCAGCAGCTTGCCGCCTAACAATGAGCAGTTCTTC
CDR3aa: CASSLPPNNEQFF

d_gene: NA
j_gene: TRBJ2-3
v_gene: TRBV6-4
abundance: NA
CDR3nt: TGTGCCAGCAGTGAAGGCAGCACAGATACGCAGTATTTT
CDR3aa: CASSEGSTDTQYF

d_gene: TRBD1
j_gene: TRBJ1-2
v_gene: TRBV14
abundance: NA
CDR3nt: TGTGCCAGCAGCCAAGGGACAGGGTTGTTCTATGGCTACACCTTC
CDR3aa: CASSQGTGLFYGYTF

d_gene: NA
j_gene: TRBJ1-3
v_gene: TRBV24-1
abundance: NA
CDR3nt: TGTGCCACCAGTGCCCGGACGGGGACTGGAAACACCATATATTTT
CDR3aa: CATSARTGTGNTIYF

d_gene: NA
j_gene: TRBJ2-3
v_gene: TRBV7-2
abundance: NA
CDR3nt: TGTGCCAGCAGCCCTACCTGGCGGGGAGGTACGCAGTATTTT
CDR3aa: CASSPTWRGGTQYF

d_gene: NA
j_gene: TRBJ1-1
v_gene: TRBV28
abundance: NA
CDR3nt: TGTGCCAGCAGTGCAGGGTGGCCCAGTGAAGCTTTCTTT
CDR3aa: CASSAGWPSEAFF

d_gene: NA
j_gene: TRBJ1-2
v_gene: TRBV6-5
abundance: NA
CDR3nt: TGTGCCAGCAGTTACGACCGGTGGACGGATGGCTACACCTTC
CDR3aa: CASSYDRWTDGYTF

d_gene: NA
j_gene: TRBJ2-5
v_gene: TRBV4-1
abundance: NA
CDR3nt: TGCGCCAGCAGCCAAGGGGGGCGGGAGACCCAGTACTTC
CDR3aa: CASSQGGRETQYF

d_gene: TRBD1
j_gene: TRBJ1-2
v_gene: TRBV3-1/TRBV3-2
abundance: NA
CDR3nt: TGTGCCAGCAGCCACGGACAGGGGGCGCTTCCCTATGGCTACACCTTC
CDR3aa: CASSHGQGALPYGYTF

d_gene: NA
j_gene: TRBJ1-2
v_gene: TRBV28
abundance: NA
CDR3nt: TGTGCCAGCAGTTTTACCATCCCGGACCTCAACTATGGCTACACCTTC
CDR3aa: CASSFTIPDLNYGYTF

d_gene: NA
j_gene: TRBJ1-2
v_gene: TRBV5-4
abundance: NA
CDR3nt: TGTGCCAGCAGCTTGGTCGGGGACTATGGCTACACCTTC
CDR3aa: CASSLVGDYGYTF

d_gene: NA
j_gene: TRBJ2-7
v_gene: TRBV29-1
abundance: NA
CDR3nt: TGCAGCGCCGCGTCCTCCCCCTACGAGCAGTACTTC
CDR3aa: CSAASSPYEQYF

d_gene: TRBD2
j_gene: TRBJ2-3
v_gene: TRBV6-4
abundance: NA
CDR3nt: TGTGCCAGCAGTGATTCGATGACTAGCGCTACGCAGTATTTT
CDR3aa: CASSDSMTSATQYF

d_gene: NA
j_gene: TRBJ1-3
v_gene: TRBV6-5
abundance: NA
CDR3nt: TGTGCCAGCTCTGGAGGAAACACCATATATTTT
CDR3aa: CASSGGNTIYF

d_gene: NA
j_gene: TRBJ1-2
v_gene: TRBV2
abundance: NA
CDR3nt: TGTGCCAGCAGTGATCCGTTCACCCAAACTGGCTACACCTTC
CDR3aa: CASSDPFTQTGYTF

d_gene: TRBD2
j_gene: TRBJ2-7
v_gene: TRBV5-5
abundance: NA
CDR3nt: TGTGCCAGCAGTCGGACCCTCTCGGGGGGGGCCTACGAGCAGTACTTC
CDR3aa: CASSRTLSGGAYEQYF

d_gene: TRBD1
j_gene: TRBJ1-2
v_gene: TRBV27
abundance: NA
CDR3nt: TGTGCCAGCAGAACTATACAGGGGGACAATGGCTACACCTTC
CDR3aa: CASRTIQGDNGYTF

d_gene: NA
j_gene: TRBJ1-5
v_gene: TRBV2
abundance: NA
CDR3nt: TGTGCCAGCAGTGACCGGGGTCCGAGCAATCAGCCCCAGCATTTT
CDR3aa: CASSDRGPSNQPQHF

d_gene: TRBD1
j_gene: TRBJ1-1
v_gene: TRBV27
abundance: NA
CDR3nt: TGTGCCAGCTCCAAACGACAGGGAACTGAAGCTTTCTTT
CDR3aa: CASSKRQGTEAFF

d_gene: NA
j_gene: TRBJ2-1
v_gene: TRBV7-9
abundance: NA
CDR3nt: TGTGCCAGCAGCTCAGCTATTGAGCAGTTCTTC
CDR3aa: CASSSAIEQFF